The clone carrying this T cell receptor beta chain was detected many times. J lost 4 bases, V lost 4 bases, and 4 bases had no gene match. CDR3 size: 15 residues. Germline V gives CDR1 KGHDR, CDR2 SFDVKD. The source material, RNA transcripts, was used to amplify TCR beta CDR3 regions. The HTBI primer set served for first-round RT-PCR of the TCR CDR3. TCRdb reprocessed the multiplex PCR reads with MiXCR, giving one entry per CDR3 protein. Of hundreds of thousands of distinct CDR3 sequences in the sample, around 13% are singletons; the top ten hold roughly 10%. Diagnosing involved the use of clinical symptoms, serum thyroxine and TRAb, thyroid ultrasound and orbital computed tomography. This entry is derived from a study of T cells in Graves' hyperthyroidism and ophthalmopathy.

The clonotype comes from a young woman with Graves' hyperthyroidism. The genes are TRBV24-1 and TRBJ2-7; 12 nucleotides align to TRBD2. Sequencing was carried out using blood. The CDR3 nucleotides read TGTGCCACCAGTGAGACTAGCGGGGGACTTTACGAGCAGTACTTC. Translation: CATSETSGGLYEQYF.